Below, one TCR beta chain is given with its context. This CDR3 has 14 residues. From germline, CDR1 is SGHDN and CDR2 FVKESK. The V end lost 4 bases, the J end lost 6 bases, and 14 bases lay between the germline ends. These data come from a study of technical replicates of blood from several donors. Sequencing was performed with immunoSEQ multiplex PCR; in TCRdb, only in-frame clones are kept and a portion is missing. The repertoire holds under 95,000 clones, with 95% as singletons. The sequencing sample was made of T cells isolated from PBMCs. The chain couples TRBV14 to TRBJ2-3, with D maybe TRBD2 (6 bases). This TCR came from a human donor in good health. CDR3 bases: TGTGCCAGCAGCCCTCTCGGAGGGCTTGATACGCAGTATTTT. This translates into CASSPLGGLDTQYF.